This T cell receptor beta chain was captured in a study of monozygotic twins with inflammatory bowel disease. The CDR3 runs to 14 residues. Germline V CDR1 and CDR2: SGHRS, YFSETQ. Every TCR library used approximately 3,400 ng of total RNA. From the 5' RACE reads, TCRdb lists one entry per CDR3 protein and no DNA. This listing includes approximately 400,000 distinct CDR3 sequences. V gene TRBV5-1 combines with J gene TRBJ2-7; the TCRdb D gene call, TRBD2, has no DNA to confirm it. This TCR came from a human donor with ulcerative colitis or Crohn's disease, or a healthy co-twin of an affected twin (not recorded which). The sequencing sample was made of blood. This CDR3 is CASSLAGREYEQYF.